These 22 T cell receptor beta chains originate from one sample sequenced in a study of regulatory T cells in long-lasting Graves disease. Sample time point: newly diagnosed GD, antithyroid drugs for less than 3 months. From RNA extracted from PBMCs, the TCR library was made. Arm-PCR of CDR3 regions and iRepertoire HTBI primers were the basis on which TCR beta libraries were built. TCRdb recomputed calls from the multiplex PCR reads with MiXCR, one row per CDR3 protein. The table records 350,000 to 500,000 distinct CDR3 sequences, about 17% of them present only once. The sample also formed part of further work on T cells in Graves' hyperthyroidism and ophthalmopathy.

The specimen was peripheral blood mononuclear cells (PBMCs), collected at new diagnosis, from a patient treated with antithyroid drugs. The source of these receptors is a woman in her 30s with Graves disease.

The sample holds many counts of this clonotype. The rearrangement uses TRBV25-1 and TRBJ2-1, with 16 positions matching TRBD2. The CDR3 is made up of 18 amino acids. The V segment lost 4 bases and the J segment 7 bases; nucleotides outside the gene matches: 10. The germline gives CDR1 MGHDK, CDR2 SYGVNS. CDR3 bases: TGTGCCAGCAGTGTACTCGGGACTAGCGGGAGGGCCACAAATGAGCAGTTCTTC. Its protein is CASSVLGTSGRATNEQFF.

This clonotype was seen a few times. The gene calls are TRBV7-9 and TRBJ1-6; 7 nucleotides align to TRBD1. V was clipped by 6 bases and J by 0 bases; unmatched bases: 5. The CDR3 loop spans 16 amino acids. Germline V CDR1 and CDR2: SEHNR, FQNEAQ (reference sequence). The CDR3 DNA sequence: TGTGCCAGCAGGGGGACAGCCGACTCCTATAATTCACCCCTCCACTTT. Translation gives CASRGTADSYNSPLHF. The whole variable domain, filled in from reference TRBV7-9 and TRBJ1-6, reads DTGVSQNPRHKITKRGQNVTFRCDPISEHNRLYWYRQTLGQGPEFLTYFQNEAQLEKSRLLSDRFSAERPKGSFSTLEIQRTEQGDSAMYLCASRGTADSYNSPLHFGNGTRLTVT.

This clonotype has a count of ten or more. The chain joins TRBV5-1 to TRBJ1-5; a possible D gene is TRBD1 (5 bases). V shed 4 bases and J shed 3 bases, with 14 bases lying between them. Per the germline V gene, CDR1 is SGHRS and CDR2 is YFSETQ. The CDR3 loop spans 15 amino acids. Here the CDR3 reads CASSPLGGFNQPQHF. Written as DNA, the CDR3 is TGCGCCAGCAGCCCCCTGGGGGGTTTCAATCAGCCCCAGCATTTT.

At least ten counts were recorded for this clonotype. V is TRBV2 and J is TRBJ2-1; TRBD1 is a possible D gene (6 bases). The CDR3 covers 14 residues. V lost 8 bases to trimming and J lost 5 bases, with 16 bases between them. The germline gives CDR1 SNHLY, CDR2 FYNNEI. CDR3 region: CASLRAGANNEQFF. The CDR3 DNA sequence: TGTGCCAGCCTGAGGGCAGGGGCTAACAATGAGCAGTTCTTC.

V is TRBV28 and J is TRBJ2-2; D might be TRBD2 (5 bases). This CDR3 is built from 17 residues. Between the trimmed V and J ends, which lost 3 bases and 1 base, there was a span of 15 bases. The germline gives CDR1 MDHEN, CDR2 SYDVKM. The CDR3 nucleotides are TGTGCCAGCAGTTTTCCCCTGCGGGTGGAGAACACCGGGGAGCTGTTTTTT. Translating it yields CASSFPLRVENTGELFF.

This clonotype was detected many times. CDR3 region: CASSRLAGMNTGELFF. CDR3 DNA sequence: TGTGCCAGCAGCCGACTAGCGGGGATGAACACCGGGGAGCTGTTTTTT. The rearrangement links TRBV7-2 to TRBJ2-2, with 11 bases aligning to TRBD2. V dropped 5 bases and J dropped 1; count of bases not matched to a gene: 3. The germline V gene encodes CDR1 SGHTA and CDR2 FQGNSA. The CDR3 runs 16 residues.

This clonotype has a handful of counts. The gene calls are TRBV6-5 and TRBJ1-1, with a possible D match to TRBD1 (6 bases). CDR1 and CDR2 (germline): MNHEY, SVGAGI. CDR3 length: 15 amino acids. V was pared by 2 bases and J by 1 base, with 11 bases between. DNA for the CDR3: TGTGCCAGCAGTTACGAAGGGGGAGGGAACACTGAAGCTTTCTTT. It translates to CASSYEGGGNTEAFF.

The table lists this clonotype with many counts. The chain recombines TRBV28 with TRBJ1-5; no firm D call. Trimming took 3 bases from V and 7 from J, leaving 7 bases between them. CDR1 is MDHEN and CDR2 is SYDVKM in the germline V gene. The CDR3 extends over 12 amino acids. In DNA form, the CDR3 reads TGTGCCAGCAGTTTCGGTCGACAGCCCCAGCATTTT. The encoded protein is CASSFGRQPQHF.

This clonotype was counted ten times or more. The J gene is TRBJ2-7, the V gene TRBV6-1, with 8 bases that match TRBD1. V was pared by 2 bases and J by 6 bases, with 3 bases of the junction left unmatched. CDR3 size: 13 residues. Germline V gene lookup returns CDR1 MNHNS and CDR2 SASEGT. The CDR3 nucleotides read TGTGCCAGCAGTGAACGGACAGGGTTCGAGCAGTACTTC. Translated, it gives CASSERTGFEQYF.

As regards this clonotype: Germline is not matched at one junction end, which may reflect a read error. The chain recombines TRBV29-1 with TRBJ1-1, with D possibly being TRBD1 (6 bases). CDR1 SQVTM and CDR2 ANQGSEA come from the germline V gene. The CDR3 runs 20 residues. Here the CDR3 DNA reads TGCAGCTCCCTCAAGCGATTTCGGTCGAGGGGGGGGCGGGTGAACACTGTAGCTTTCTTT. It translates to CSSLKRFRSRGGRVNTVAFF.

The chain couples TRBV24-1 to TRBJ1-5; tentative D call: TRBD1 (5 bases). CDR3 length: 12 amino acids. Trimming pared 4 bases from V and 7 bases from J, leaving 7 bases between. Germline CDR1 is KGHDR and CDR2 is SFDVKD. DNA of the CDR3: TGTGCCACCAGTGAGCAGGGACAGCCCCAGCATTTT. Translating gives CATSEQGQPQHF.

This clonotype was counted many times. The DNA for the CDR3 is TGTGCCAGCTCGCCTTCACAGGGACGGGTTTGGGACACTGAAGCTTTCTTT. It is translated as CASSPSQGRVWDTEAFF. The chain uses TRBV18 and TRBJ1-1; D is perhaps TRBD1 (6 bases). Trimming took off 6 bases at V and 3 bases at J, with 23 bases between the two ends. This CDR3 has 17 residues. CDR1 and CDR2 (germline): KGHSH, LQKENI.

The chain recombines TRBV13 with TRBJ2-2; 7 bases align to TRBD1. Germline V gives CDR1 PRHDT, CDR2 FYEKMQ (reference sequence). The junction had 12 bases not matched to a gene; V was cut back by 4 bases and J by 7 bases. This CDR3 contains 16 residues. CDR3 DNA sequence: TGTGCCAGCAGCTCCTCCCTTGGGACAGCGGACGGGGAGCTGTTTTTT. It specifies CASSSSLGTADGELFF.

This clonotype was found many times. This chain connects TRBV12-3 or TRBV12-4 to TRBJ2-2, with D tentatively TRBD2 (6 bases). This CDR3 comprises 16 residues. V dropped 1 base and J dropped 4 bases, with 13 bases sitting between them. CDR3 residues: CASSLVGGSTTGELFF. For the CDR3, the DNA is TGTGCCAGCAGTTTAGTCGGGGGTAGTACCACCGGGGAGCTGTTTTTT.

This clonotype was counted ten times or more. One end of the junction varies from germline; a read error may be responsible. The chain carries TRBV19 and TRBJ1-1; 9 bases line up with TRBD1. Germline V gene sequence: CDR1 LNHDA, CDR2 SQIVND (reference sequence). This CDR3 region has 13 residues. CDR3 protein: CASSTDRGTEAFF. CDR3 nucleotides: TGTGCCAGCAGTACCGACAGGGGGACTGAAGCTTTCTTT.

In this sample, this clonotype turned up many times. The chain carries TRBV7-9 and TRBJ2-7; no clear D. Per germline, CDR1 SEHNR and CDR2 FQNEAQ (reference sequence). There are 12 residues in the CDR3. Trimming stripped 1 base from V and 5 bases from J, with 6 bases between. CDR3 amino acids: CASSLVMDEQYF. The CDR3 bases are TGTGCCAGCAGCTTAGTTATGGACGAGCAGTACTTC. Based on the CDR3 plus reference TRBV7-9 and TRBJ2-7, the full variable domain is DTGVSQNPRHKITKRGQNVTFRCDPISEHNRLYWYRQTLGQGPEFLTYFQNEAQLEKSRLLSDRFSAERPKGSFSTLEIQRTEQGDSAMYLCASSLVMDEQYFGPGTRLTVT.

In this sample, this clonotype turned up many times. This rearrangement joins TRBV30 to TRBJ2-7; D possibly matches TRBD1 or TRBD2 (6 bases each). V lost 4 bases and J lost 7, with 23 bases in between. Per germline, CDR1 GTSNPN and CDR2 SVGIG (reference sequence). CDR3 size: 15 residues. The CDR3: CAWTTGRGLLGEQYF. CDR3 nucleotides: TGTGCCTGGACTACCGGACGGGGGCTTTTGGGTGAGCAGTACTTC.

This clonotype was detected only a few times. The chain combines TRBV6-1 with TRBJ2-7, with 9 bases fitting TRBD1. The trim removed 6 bases at V and 2 bases at J, leaving 11 bases unmatched. CDR3 length equals 16 residues. Germline loops: CDR1 MNHNS, CDR2 SASEGT. The CDR3, as DNA: TGTGCCAGCAGACTTTCCGGACAGGGGAAAACCTACGAGCAGTACTTC. This translates into CASRLSGQGKTYEQYF.

This clonotype appeared many times. CDR3 sequence reads: CASSPHPDRGDNQPQHF. The CDR3 nucleotides read TGTGCCAGCAGTCCTCACCCGGACAGGGGGGACAATCAGCCCCAGCATTTT. This chain connects TRBV27 to TRBJ1-5; 10 bases map to TRBD1. There are 17 residues in the CDR3. Germline V lookup: CDR1 MNHEY, CDR2 SMNVEV (reference sequence). With V trimmed by 5 bases and J by 3 bases, 10 bases remained unmatched.

This clonotype was seen only a few times. This chain connects TRBV10-3 to TRBJ2-1; 9 positions match TRBD1. Germline CDR1 is ENHRY and CDR2 is SYGVKD. CDR3 size: 15 residues. After removal of 2 bases from V and 4 bases from J, the junction contained 3 bases not matched to a gene. The CDR3 protein is CAISEETGGYNEQFF. In DNA form, the CDR3 reads TGTGCCATCAGTGAGGAGACAGGGGGTTACAATGAGCAGTTCTTC.

Comment on this clonotype: Given a far larger clone just one base away, this is likely a sequencing read error. V gene TRBV3-1 combines with J gene TRBJ2-4, with 7 bases lining up with TRBD1. The J call may be wrong; the DNA end is better matched by TRBJ2-1. From germline, CDR1 is LGHDT and CDR2 YNNKEL (reference sequence). The length of the CDR3 is 13 residues. This chain's CDR3 is CASSRGQDKTQFF. The CDR3 nucleotides are TGTGCCAGCAGCCGAGGACAGGACAAAACGCAGTTCTTC.

In its sample, this clonotype was seen many times. The chain uses TRBV28 and TRBJ2-4; tentative D call: TRBD2 (6 bases). Trimming cost V 4 bases and J 7 bases, with 14 bases left between them. There are 14 residues in the CDR3. Germline CDR1 is MDHEN and CDR2 is SYDVKM. CDR3 residues: CASSSGREENIQYF. CDR3 in DNA: TGTGCCAGCAGTTCGGGCAGGGAGGAGAACATTCAGTACTTC. Variable domain in full (rest from reference TRBV28 and TRBJ2-4): DVKVTQSSRYLVKRTGEKVFLECVQDMDHENMFWYRQDPGLGLRLIYFSYDVKMKEKGDIPEGYSVSREKKERFSLILESASTNQTSMYLCASSSGREENIQYFGAGTRLSVL.